Below are 10 T cell receptor beta chains sequenced from a single sample in a study of human T cells and chemical hapten exposure. TCRdb re-derived calls from the RACE reads in MiXCR, one entry per CDR3 protein. The sample records tens of thousands of distinct CDR3 sequences, around 10% being singletons. Time point reported: patch test 3, about 24 weeks after DPC sensitization. Treatment given: therapeutic diphenylcyclopropenone sensitization with weekly scalp DPC. The sample consisted of whole blood, taken in connection with sensitization to the hapten diphenylcyclopropenone (DPC). The receptors shown here come from a woman aged 30 to 39 with alopecia areata. Some clones in this sample may be carry-over from other donors' samples.

This clonotype was observed a few times. CDR3 nucleotides: TGCGCCAGCAGCCAGTCAGCGGGAGGACCCTACGAGCAGTACTTC. This codes for CASSQSAGGPYEQYF. The rearrangement links TRBV4-1 to TRBJ2-7, with 9 nucleotides matching TRBD2. The germline V gene has CDR1 MGHRA and CDR2 YSYEKL. The CDR3 length is 15 residues. V lost 3 bases to trimming and J lost 2 bases; unmatched junction nucleotides: 5.

This clonotype was detected many times. This chain connects TRBV29-1 to TRBJ2-1, with D possibly matching TRBD2 (6 bases). V lost 7 bases, J lost 5 bases, and 18 bases lay in between. Germline V gene data show CDR1 as SQVTM and CDR2 as ANQGSEA. This CDR3 comprises 14 residues. This CDR3 reads CSAPPGGTHNEQFF. As DNA, the CDR3 is TGCAGCGCTCCCCCCGGCGGGACCCACAATGAGCAGTTCTTC.

CDR3 residues: CASSLVQDTEAFF. DNA of the CDR3: TGTGCCAGCAGCTTAGTACAAGACACTGAAGCTTTCTTT. This chain joins TRBV11-2 and TRBJ1-1; no reliable D call. The V and J ends lost 1 base and 3 bases respectively, with 6 bases between them. Germline CDR1 is SGHAT and CDR2 is FQNNGV. The CDR3 is 13 residues long.

This clonotype was observed at least ten times. The chain carries TRBV3-1 and TRBJ2-7, with D uncertain. V was cut by 2 bases and J by 6 bases, with 14 bases left in between. The CDR3 extends over 14 amino acids. Germline values: CDR1 LGHDT, CDR2 YNNKEL (reference sequence). As DNA, the CDR3 is TGTGCCAGCAGCCAAACTGGTCTGTCGGGCGAGCAGTACTTC. Its translation: CASSQTGLSGEQYF.

This clonotype turned up a few times. The J gene is TRBJ2-4, the V gene TRBV5-1; D may be TRBD2 (5 bases). Per the germline V gene, CDR1 is SGHRS and CDR2 is YFSETQ. Trimming took off 0 bases at V and 6 bases at J, with 13 bases between the two ends. CDR3 length: 15 residues. CDR3: CASSLEGVGRNIQYF. DNA of the CDR3: TGCGCCAGCAGCTTGGAGGGAGTGGGCAGAAACATTCAGTACTTC.

This clonotype has a handful of counts. The CDR3 sequence is CASSLDSQGRGYTF. The CDR3 DNA reads as TGTGCCAGCAGCTTAGATTCCCAGGGAAGGGGCTACACCTTC. The chain employs TRBV7-6 and TRBJ1-2; D possibly corresponds to TRBD1 (5 bases). V was trimmed by 1 base and J by 8 bases, leaving 14 bases between them. The V gene's germline CDR1 is SGHVS and CDR2 FNYEAQ. The CDR3 is 14 residues long.

J is TRBJ2-3 and V is TRBV6-5; D remains unclear. With 2 bases removed from V and 0 bases from J, the gap between germline ends came to 12 bases. The CDR3 contains 16 residues. Germline loops: CDR1 MNHEY, CDR2 SVGAGI. In nucleotides, the CDR3 is TGTGCCAGCAGTTACCTGCGGTTCGATAGCACAGATACGCAGTATTTT. The encoded protein is CASSYLRFDSTDTQYF.

A few counts support this clonotype. This chain joins TRBV12-3 or TRBV12-4 and TRBJ1-4; D ambiguous. Trimming removed 5 bases at V and 8 bases at J, with 15 bases between. The CDR3 is 14 amino acids. Here the CDR3 reads CASSGRGVWEKLFF. DNA of the CDR3: TGTGCCAGCAGTGGACGCGGCGTTTGGGAAAAACTGTTTTTT.

V gene TRBV18 combines with J gene TRBJ2-7; D is perhaps TRBD2 (6 bases). CDR1 and CDR2 (germline): KGHSH, LQKENI. V dropped 0 bases and J dropped 7 bases, with 10 bases sitting between them. The CDR3 length is 13 residues. CDR3: CASSPPSREEQYF. The CDR3 DNA sequence: TGTGCCAGCTCACCACCCTCACGGGAGGAGCAGTACTTC.

This clonotype was found many times. This chain uses TRBV27 with TRBJ2-1; D is perhaps TRBD1 (6 bases). The CDR3 extends over 17 amino acids. Deletions cut 9 bases from V and 0 bases from J, with 21 bases between. Germline V gene sequence: CDR1 MNHEY, CDR2 SMNVEV (reference sequence). The CDR3 protein is CASLKAYRESSYNEQFF. The CDR3 DNA follows: TGTGCCAGTCTGAAAGCCTACAGGGAAAGCTCCTACAATGAGCAGTTCTTC.